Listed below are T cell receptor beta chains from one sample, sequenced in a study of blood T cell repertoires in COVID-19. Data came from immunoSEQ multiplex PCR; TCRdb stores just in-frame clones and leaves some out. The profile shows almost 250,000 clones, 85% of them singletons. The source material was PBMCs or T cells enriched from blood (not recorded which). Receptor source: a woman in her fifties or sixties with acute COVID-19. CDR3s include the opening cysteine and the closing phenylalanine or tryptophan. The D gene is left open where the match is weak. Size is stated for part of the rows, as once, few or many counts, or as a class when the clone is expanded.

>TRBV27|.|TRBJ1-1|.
TGTGCCAGCAGGCCGACAGGTCTCATGAACACTGAAGCTTTCTTT
CASRPTGLMNTEAFF
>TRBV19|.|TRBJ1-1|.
TGTGCCAGTAGTATGAACTTTCAAACTTTCTTT
CASSMNFQTFF
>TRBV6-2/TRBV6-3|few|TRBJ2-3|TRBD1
TGTGCCAGCAGTCGACAGGGGACAACAGATACGCAGTATTTT
CASSRQGTTDTQYF
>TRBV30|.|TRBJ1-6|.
TGTGCCTGGAGTGTACGAACAGCTAATAATTCACCCCTCCACTTT
CAWSVRTANNSPLHF
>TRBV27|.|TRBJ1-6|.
TGTGCCAGCCGCATACGGGAAAACACCTATAATTCACCCCTCCACTTT
CASRIRENTYNSPLHF
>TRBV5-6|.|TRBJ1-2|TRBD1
TGTGCCAGCAGCCTGGTAGGGGGCGAGTTTGGCTACACCTTC
CASSLVGGEFGYTF
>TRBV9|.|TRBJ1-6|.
TGTGCCAGCAGCGGGAGGGATTCACCCCTCCACTTT
CASSGRDSPLHF
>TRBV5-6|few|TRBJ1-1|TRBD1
TGTGCCAGCAGCCCGGGGACAGGGGATACTGAAGCTTTCTTT
CASSPGTGDTEAFF
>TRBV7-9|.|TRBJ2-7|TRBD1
TGTGCCAGCAGCCCGGCCAGGACAGGGGATGGCGAGCAGTACTTC
CASSPARTGDGEQYF
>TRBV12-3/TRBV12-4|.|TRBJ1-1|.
TGTGCCAGCAGCAGTAACACTGAAGCTTTCTTT
CASSSNTEAFF
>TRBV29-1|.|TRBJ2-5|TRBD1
TGCAGCGTTGGCCCACACGACAGGGTTGGAGAGACCCAGTACTTC
CSVGPHDRVGETQYF
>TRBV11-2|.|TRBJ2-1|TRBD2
TGTGCCAGCAGCTTAAGACTAGCGAGCGATGAGCAGTTCTTC
CASSLRLASDEQFF
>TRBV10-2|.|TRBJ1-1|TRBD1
TGCGCCAGCAAGGGGACAGGGACCACTGAAGCTTTCTTT
CASKGTGTTEAFF
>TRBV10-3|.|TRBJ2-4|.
TGTGCCATCAGTGAGGGAGTAGCCAAAAACATTCAGTACTTC
CAISEGVAKNIQYF
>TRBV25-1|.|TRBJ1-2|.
TGTGCCAGCAGTGAATTCCTATTACCCCCGACAGAGGAGAATGGCTACACCTTC
CASSEFLLPPTEENGYTF
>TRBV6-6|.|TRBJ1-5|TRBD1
TGTGCCAGCAGTCCTCGGACAGGGGAGAACCAGCCCCAGCATTTT
CASSPRTGENQPQHF
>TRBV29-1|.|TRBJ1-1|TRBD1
TGCAGCGTGTGGGACAGGGGGACTGAAGCTTTCTTT
CSVWDRGTEAFF
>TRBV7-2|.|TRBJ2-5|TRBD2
TGTGCGAGCGGCGGGGGGGGAGAGACCCAGTACTTC
CASGGGGETQYF
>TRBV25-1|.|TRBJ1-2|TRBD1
TGTGCCAGCAGGACAGGGGGCGGTGGCTACACCTTC
CASRTGGGGYTF
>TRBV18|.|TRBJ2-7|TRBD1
TGTGCCAGCTCACGGGACAGTTATTACGAGCAGTACTTC
CASSRDSYYEQYF
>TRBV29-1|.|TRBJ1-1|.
TGCAGCGGCCGGGATCGCGTGAACACTGAAGCTTTCTTT
CSGRDRVNTEAFF
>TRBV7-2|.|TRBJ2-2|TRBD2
TGTGCCAGCAGCTTAGAACTAGCGGGGTCTCTCGGGGAGCTGTTTTTT
CASSLELAGSLGELFF
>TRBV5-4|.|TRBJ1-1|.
TGTGCCAGCAGCTTGTTTCATAACGGGGTCAGTGGAGCTTTCTTT
CASSLFHNGVSGAFF